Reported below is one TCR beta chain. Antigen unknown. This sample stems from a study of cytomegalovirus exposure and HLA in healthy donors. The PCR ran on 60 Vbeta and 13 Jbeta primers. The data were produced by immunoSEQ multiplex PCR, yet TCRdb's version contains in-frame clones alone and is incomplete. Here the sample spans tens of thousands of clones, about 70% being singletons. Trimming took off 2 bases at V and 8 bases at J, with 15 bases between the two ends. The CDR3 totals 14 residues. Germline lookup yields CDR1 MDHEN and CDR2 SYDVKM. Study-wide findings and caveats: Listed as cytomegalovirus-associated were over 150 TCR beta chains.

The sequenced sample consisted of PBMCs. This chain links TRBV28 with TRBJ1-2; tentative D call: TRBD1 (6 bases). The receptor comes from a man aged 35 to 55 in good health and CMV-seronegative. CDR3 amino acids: CASSLAGDRPGYTF. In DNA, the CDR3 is TGTGCCAGCAGTTTAGCAGGGGACCGACCAGGCTACACCTTC.